This T cell receptor (beta chain) was captured by sequencing in a study of cytomegalovirus exposure and HLA in healthy donors. Points from the study as a whole: HLA-A and HLA-B allele assignments for most subjects were reportedly predicted accurately using TCR beta sequences.

PCR primers comprised 60 Vbeta and 13 Jbeta primers. This table comes from immunoSEQ multiplex PCR, and its TCRdb copy is limited to in-frame clones, with some not included. The sample lists 130,000 or so clones; approximately 85% were seen once. Remarks on this clone: Antigen: not known.

Sequencing was carried out using PBMCs. This receptor was identified in a woman in her 30s in good health and CMV-seropositive.

CDR3 sequence (DNA): TGTGCCAGCAGCAAACTGGCAGGGACAGGCTACACCTTC. Its translation: CASSKLAGTGYTF. The rearrangement links TRBV21-1 to TRBJ1-2; the table assigns TRBD1, which was not confirmed against the DNA. TRBV21-1 is flagged as a pseudogene. The CDR3 spans 13 residues.